This T cell receptor beta chain is drawn from a study of CD8 T cells in ankylosing spondylitis. Study-wide results and limits: Some motif variants had been reported before (in reactive arthritis synovial fluid and blood). It was reported that disease-linked clones were significantly enriched in matched ankylosing spondylitis synovial fluid.

TCRdb recomputed calls from the 5' RACE reads with MiXCR, one row per CDR3 protein. The sample includes roughly 64,000 distinct CDR3 sequences, approximately 5.7% of them seen just once. This clonotype showed up many times. Its antigen is undetermined. Trimming removed 5 bases at V and 2 bases at J, with 15 bases between. Germline CDR1 is DFQATT and CDR2 is SNEGSKA (reference sequence). CDR3 size: 14 residues. Material: synovial fluid, either unsorted or a sorted T cell fraction (not recorded which). This chain connects TRBV20-1 to TRBJ2-5; D remains ambiguous. This clonotype originated in a male donor with ankylosing spondylitis. This CDR3 reads CSAGGNLGQETQYF. CDR3 DNA: TGCAGTGCTGGTGGGAACCTGGGGCAAGAGACCCAGTACTTC.